A single sample gave rise to the 16 T cell receptor beta chains below, sequenced in a study of blood T cell repertoires in COVID-19. Sequenced by immunoSEQ multiplex PCR; TCRdb stores in-frame clones only, minus some. The sample contains about 65,000 clones, 82% of which appear only once. The specimen sequenced was peripheral blood. The receptors originated from a human donor in a cohort sampled during active COVID-19.

The chain carries TRBV5-1 and TRBJ2-7; 8 positions agree with TRBD1. The junction had 5 bases not matched to a gene; V was cut back by 0 bases and J by 0 bases. This CDR3 comprises 16 residues. The V gene's germline CDR1 is SGHRS and CDR2 YFSETQ. The CDR3 DNA follows: TGCGCCAGCAGCTTGGGACAGGGGCTGACCTCCTACGAGCAGTACTTC. This sequence encodes CASSLGQGLTSYEQYF.

V is TRBV11-2 and J is TRBJ2-3; 9 bases align to TRBD2. V dropped 3 bases and J dropped 4; count of bases not matched to a gene: 8. CDR1 and CDR2 from the germline V gene are SGHAT and FQNNGV. The CDR3 runs 16 residues. The CDR3 nucleotides are TGTGCCAGCAGCTTCAGGCGGGGGGGGGCTTCAGATACGCAGTATTTT. This gives the protein CASSFRRGGASDTQYF.

This chain joins TRBV6-5 and TRBJ1-2; D not certain. Trimming removed 8 bases at V and 2 bases at J, with 18 bases between. Germline V gene sequence: CDR1 MNHEY, CDR2 SVGAGI. CDR3 size: 15 residues. For the CDR3, the DNA is TGTGCCAGCGGCCTCAGTCGGGCGGGGAACTATGGCTACACCTTC. Protein sequence: CASGLSRAGNYGYTF.

The gene calls are TRBV28 and TRBJ2-7, with 12 bases that match TRBD1. This CDR3 has 16 amino acids. Germline CDR1 is MDHEN and CDR2 is SYDVKM. V was clipped by 5 bases and J by 6 bases; unmatched bases: 11. The CDR3 loop reads CASSPGDRGPPFEQYF. Here the CDR3 DNA reads TGTGCCAGCAGTCCAGGGGACAGGGGGCCCCCCTTCGAGCAGTACTTC.

The chain recombines TRBV14 with TRBJ2-6, with D uncertain. V shed 4 bases and J shed 2 bases, with 15 bases lying between them. CDR3 size: 17 residues. The V gene's germline CDR1 is SGHDN and CDR2 FVKESK. The CDR3 loop reads CASSLPSPLAGANVLTF. The CDR3 DNA sequence: TGTGCCAGCAGCCTTCCTAGTCCGTTGGCTGGGGCCAACGTCCTGACTTTC.

The chain links TRBV18 to TRBJ2-1; D gene unclear. With 3 bases removed from V and 0 bases from J, the gap between germline ends came to 3 bases. Per the germline V gene, CDR1 is KGHSH and CDR2 is LQKENI. The CDR3 has 13 amino acids. CDR3 bases: TGTGCCAGCTCACCCAGCTCCTACAATGAGCAGTTCTTC. Translating gives CASSPSSYNEQFF.

The rearrangement links TRBV2 to TRBJ1-4; TRBD1 agrees at 7 bases. Looked up from germline, CDR1 is SNHLY and CDR2 is FYNNEI. With V trimmed by 7 bases and J by 4 bases, 6 bases remained unmatched. The CDR3 extends over 14 amino acids. The CDR3 here is CASTDRDLNEKLFF. Written as DNA, the CDR3 is TGTGCCAGCACCGACAGGGATCTTAATGAAAAACTGTTTTTT. The full variable domain, in which reference TRBV2 and TRBJ1-4 provide the parts outside the CDR3, is EPEVTQTPSHQVTQMGQEVILRCVPISNHLYFYWYRQILGQKVEFLVSFYNNEISEKSEIFDDQFSVERPDGSNFTLKIRSTKLEDSAMYFCASTDRDLNEKLFFGSGTQLSVL.

This chain joins TRBV28 and TRBJ2-7; 7 bases match TRBD2. Germline V lookup: CDR1 MDHEN, CDR2 SYDVKM. The CDR3 has 17 amino acids. Unmatched junction bases numbered 11, after V lost 3 bases and J lost 0 bases. Here the CDR3 DNA reads TGTGCCAGCAGTTTGGTCATTGTGGGGGGGAGCTCCTACGAGCAGTACTTC. Protein: CASSLVIVGGSSYEQYF.

This clone has more than one count but fewer than ten. The chain has TRBV7-9 and TRBJ2-2; D unresolved. V lost 10 bases and J lost 5, with 8 bases in between. This CDR3 has 11 residues. In germline, CDR1 is SEHNR, CDR2 FQNEAQ (reference sequence). The CDR3, as DNA: TGTGCCACCGGTTCGACCGGGGAGCTGTTTTTT. This encodes CATGSTGELFF. Based on the CDR3 plus reference TRBV7-9 and TRBJ2-2, the full variable domain is DTGVSQNPRHKITKRGQNVTFRCDPISEHNRLYWYRQTLGQGPEFLTYFQNEAQLEKSRLLSDRFSAERPKGSFSTLEIQRTEQGDSAMYLCATGSTGELFFGEGSRLTVL.

The chain couples TRBV6-6 to TRBJ2-7, with D perhaps matching TRBD1 (5 bases). This CDR3 spans 14 amino acids. The germline V and J ends were trimmed by 6 bases and 4 bases, with 16 bases remaining between them. From germline, CDR1 is MNHNY and CDR2 SVGAGI (reference sequence). CDR3 sequence: CASSTQGRKYEQYF. As DNA, the CDR3 is TGTGCCAGCAGCACCCAGGGCAGAAAGTACGAGCAGTACTTC.

The chain links TRBV29-1 to TRBJ1-5, with 10 bases aligning to TRBD1. V lost 2 bases to trimming and J lost 6 bases; unmatched junction nucleotides: 13. The germline V gene has CDR1 SQVTM and CDR2 ANQGSEA. This CDR3 has 17 residues. The CDR3 coding sequence is TGCAGCGTTGAATGGCCCCGCCGGACAGGGGGGGGTCAGCCCCAGCATTTT. Translating gives CSVEWPRRTGGGQPQHF.

The V gene is TRBV3-1 (or the pseudogene TRBV3-2), the J gene TRBJ2-7, with 9 bases fitting TRBD1. V was pared by 1 base and J by 4 bases, with 2 bases of the junction left unmatched. This CDR3 region has 14 residues. Germline CDR1 reads LGHDT; CDR2 reads YNNKEL (reference sequence). The CDR3 region has the DNA TGTGCCAGCAGCCAAGCGGACAGGGGATACGAGCAGTACTTC. Translated, it gives CASSQADRGYEQYF.

V is TRBV2 and J is TRBJ1-1; D gene uncertain. Germline CDR1 is SNHLY and CDR2 is FYNNEI. V dropped 1 base and J dropped 11 bases, with 11 bases sitting between them. The CDR3 runs 12 residues. CDR3 amino acids: CASSEDGGRAFF. The CDR3 DNA sequence: TGTGCCAGCAGTGAAGACGGAGGGAGGGCTTTCTTT.

This clone was seen more than once but under ten times. The V call is TRBV10-2, the J call TRBJ1-1; TRBD1 aligns across 8 bases. The CDR3 covers 13 residues. Germline lookup yields CDR1 WSHSY and CDR2 SAAADI. V lost 2 bases and J lost 6; bases outside the gene matches: 2. As DNA, the CDR3 is TGCGCCAGCAGTGAGACAGGGGGACCTGAAGCTTTCTTT. Translating it yields CASSETGGPEAFF.

The rearrangement joins TRBV5-5 to TRBJ2-3; perhaps TRBD1 as D (6 bases). Germline CDR1 SGHKS, CDR2 YYEKEE (reference sequence). Trimming removed 0 bases from V and 3 bases from J, with 8 bases in between. This CDR3 contains 14 residues. Here the CDR3 DNA reads TGTGCCAGCAGCTTGGAGGGGGAGACAGATACGCAGTATTTT. It encodes CASSLEGETDTQYF.

This clone was counted a single time. V is TRBV15 and J is TRBJ1-4, with D possibly TRBD1 on 5 matching bases. The germline V and J ends were trimmed by 4 bases and 7 bases, with 16 bases remaining between them. CDR1 is LNHNV and CDR2 is YYDKDF in the germline V gene (reference sequence). This CDR3 comprises 15 residues. CDR3 sequence: CATSTGGGVGEKLFF. The CDR3 DNA follows: TGTGCCACCAGCACGGGGGGAGGGGTGGGTGAAAAACTGTTTTTT.